Listed below are T cell receptor beta chains from one sample, sequenced in a study of control samples from healthy donors and cancer patients. The assay was immunoSEQ multiplex PCR, and TCRdb's table has in-frame clones only and misses some. Found here are around 250,000 clones, almost 85% of them singletons; the top ten hold less than 15%. The sample was PBMCs. Receptors were obtained from a woman aged 55-69 years with lung cancer. CDR3s include the opening cysteine and the closing phenylalanine or tryptophan. Each record gives: V gene, D gene, clone size, J gene, CDR3 DNA, CDR3 protein. The D gene is left open where the match is weak. The listing skips clone size in some rows; elsewhere it reads once, few, many or a size class.

>TRBV6-5|-|-|TRBJ2-3
TGTGCCAGCAGTTACTCCAGCACAGATACGCAGTATTTT
CASSYSSTDTQYF
>TRBV3-1/TRBV3-2|-|-|TRBJ1-1
TGTGCCAGCAGCCAACACAGGGCCACTGAAGCTTTCTTT
CASSQHRATEAFF
>TRBV3-1/TRBV3-2|-|-|TRBJ2-1
TGTGCCAGCAGCCCTATGGCTCCCTCGGGAGATGAGCAGTTCTTC
CASSPMAPSGDEQFF
>TRBV5-1|-|-|TRBJ2-2
TGCGCCAGCACTCCTATCGCCTTGAACACCGGGGAGCTGTTTTTT
CASTPIALNTGELFF
>TRBV3-1/TRBV3-2|-|-|TRBJ1-6
TGTGCCAGCAGCCTTGGGTCAGGGTTTGATTCACCCCTCCACTTT
CASSLGSGFDSPLHF
>TRBV12-3/TRBV12-4|-|-|TRBJ1-1
TGTGCCAGCAGCCCCGGGAACACTGAAGCTTTCTTT
CASSPGNTEAFF
>TRBV29-1|-|few|TRBJ2-5
TGCAGCGTGACCCGCTCTTCCCAAGAGACCCAGTACTTC
CSVTRSSQETQYF
>TRBV6-1|TRBD2|-|TRBJ2-1
TGTGCCAGCAGTGAAGCCCTAGCGGGAGCCTACAATGAGCAGTTCTTC
CASSEALAGAYNEQFF
>TRBV21-1|-|-|TRBJ2-2
TGTGCCAGCAGCTTTGTGGCCGGGGAGCTGTTTTTT
CASSFVAGELFF
>TRBV30|-|-|TRBJ2-3
TGTGCCTGGAGTGCGTCATTTTCCACAGATACGCAGTATTTT
CAWSASFSTDTQYF
>TRBV4-2|-|once|TRBJ1-5
TGTGCCAGCAGCCTCGGGGCAGGCGGCAATCAGCCCCAGCATTTT
CASSLGAGGNQPQHF
>TRBV6-1|-|-|TRBJ2-3
TGTGCCAGCAGTGAAGCGCAGGGGTCAGATACGCAGTATTTT
CASSEAQGSDTQYF
>TRBV9|TRBD1|once|TRBJ1-2
TGTGCCAGCAGCGGGAGACAGGGCGGCGGCTACACCTTC
CASSGRQGGGYTF
>TRBV9|-|-|TRBJ1-1
TGTGCCAGCAGCGTAGGGGGAGGAAGCACTGAAGCTTTCTTT
CASSVGGGSTEAFF
>TRBV6-5|-|once|TRBJ2-1
TGTGCCAGCAGCTCCCTAACGGGCGGCTACAATGAGCAGTTCTTC
CASSSLTGGYNEQFF